This T cell receptor (beta chain) came from a study of PD-1 blockade in classical Hodgkin lymphoma. Study background: Nivolumab was administered to patients intravenously at 3 mg/kg every 2 weeks. Study-wide results and limits: Possible causes of repertoire differences, disease activity or prior therapy, remain undefined. Before treatment, TCR diversity in newly diagnosed patients was reportedly lower than in healthy donors.

All patients relapsed after autologous stem cell transplantation, and brentuximab vedotin exposure varied. The germline gives CDR1 SGHAT, CDR2 FQNNGV. The CDR3 covers 12 residues. Trimming removed 6 bases at V and 4 bases at J, with 9 bases between. With respect to this clone: The antigen is unknown.

The protocol was immunoSEQ multiplex PCR, while the TCRdb copy is restricted to in-frame clones and leaves out a portion. The repertoire holds about 5,900 clones, around 84% seen once, with 45% to 50% in the top ten. The rearrangement uses TRBV11-2 and TRBJ1-2; D unclear. The receptor comes from a human donor with classical Hodgkin lymphoma. The material sequenced was peripheral blood mononuclear cells (PBMCs), taken before the second cycle of nivolumab. The CDR3: CASSLMGYGYTF. The CDR3, as DNA: TGTGCCAGCAGTCTGATGGGCTATGGCTACACCTTC.